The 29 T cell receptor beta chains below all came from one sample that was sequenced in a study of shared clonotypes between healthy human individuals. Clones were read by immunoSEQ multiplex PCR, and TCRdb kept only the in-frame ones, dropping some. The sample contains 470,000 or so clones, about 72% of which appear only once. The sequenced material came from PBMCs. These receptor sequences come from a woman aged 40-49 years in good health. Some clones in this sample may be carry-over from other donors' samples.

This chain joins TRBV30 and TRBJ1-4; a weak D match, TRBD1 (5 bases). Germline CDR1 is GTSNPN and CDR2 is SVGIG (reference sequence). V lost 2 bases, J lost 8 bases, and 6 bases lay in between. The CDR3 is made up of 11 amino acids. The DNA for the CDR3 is TGTGCCTGGAGTCCAGGGGAAAAACTGTTTTTT. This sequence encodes CAWSPGEKLFF.

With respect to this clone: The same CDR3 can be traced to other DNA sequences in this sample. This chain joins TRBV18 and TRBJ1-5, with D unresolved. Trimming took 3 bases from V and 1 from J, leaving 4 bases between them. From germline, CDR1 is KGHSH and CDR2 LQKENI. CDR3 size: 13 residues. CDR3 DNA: TGTGCCAGCTCACCTGGCAGCAATCAGCCCCAGCATTTT. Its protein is CASSPGSNQPQHF.

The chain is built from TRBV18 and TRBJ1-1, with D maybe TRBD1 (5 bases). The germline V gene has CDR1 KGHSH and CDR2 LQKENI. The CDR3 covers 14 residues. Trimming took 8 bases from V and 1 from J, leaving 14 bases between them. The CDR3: CASLTSGGNTEAFF. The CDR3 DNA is TGTGCCAGCCTAACCTCGGGGGGGAACACTGAAGCTTTCTTT.

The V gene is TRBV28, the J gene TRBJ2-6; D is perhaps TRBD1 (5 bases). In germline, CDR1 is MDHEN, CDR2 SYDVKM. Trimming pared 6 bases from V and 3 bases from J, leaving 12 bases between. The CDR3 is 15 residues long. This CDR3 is CASRTSGYGANVLTF. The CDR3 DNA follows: TGTGCCAGCAGGACCTCAGGGTATGGGGCCAACGTCCTGACTTTC.

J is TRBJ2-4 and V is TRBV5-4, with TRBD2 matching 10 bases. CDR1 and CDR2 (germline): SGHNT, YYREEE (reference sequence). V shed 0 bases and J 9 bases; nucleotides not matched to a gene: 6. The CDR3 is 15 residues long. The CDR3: CASSLALAGGGIQYF. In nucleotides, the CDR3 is TGTGCCAGCAGCTTGGCGTTAGCGGGAGGAGGCATTCAGTACTTC. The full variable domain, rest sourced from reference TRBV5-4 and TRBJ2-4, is ETGVTQSPTHLIKTRGQQVTLRCSSQSGHNTVSWYQQALGQGPQFIFQYYREEENGRGNFPPRFSGLQFPNYSSELNVNALELDDSALYLCASSLALAGGGIQYFGAGTRLSVL.

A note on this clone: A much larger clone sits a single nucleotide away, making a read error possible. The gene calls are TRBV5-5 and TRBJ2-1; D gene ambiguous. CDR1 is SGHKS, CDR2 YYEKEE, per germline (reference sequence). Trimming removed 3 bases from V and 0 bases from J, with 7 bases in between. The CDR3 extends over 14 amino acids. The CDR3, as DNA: TGTGCCAGCAGCTCACAGAGCTCCTACAATGAGCAGTTCTTC. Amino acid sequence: CASSSQSSYNEQFF.

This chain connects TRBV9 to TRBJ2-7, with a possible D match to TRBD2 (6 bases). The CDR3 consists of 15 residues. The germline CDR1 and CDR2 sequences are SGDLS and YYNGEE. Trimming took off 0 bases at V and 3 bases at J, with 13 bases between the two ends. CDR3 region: CASSVGRESDYEQYF. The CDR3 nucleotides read TGTGCCAGCAGCGTAGGGAGGGAATCGGACTACGAGCAGTACTTC.

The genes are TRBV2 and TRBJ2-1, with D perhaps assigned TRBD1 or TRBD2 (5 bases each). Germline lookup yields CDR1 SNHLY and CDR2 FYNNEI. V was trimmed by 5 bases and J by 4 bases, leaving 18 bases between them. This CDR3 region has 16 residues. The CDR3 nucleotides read TGTGCCAGCAGTCACAGAGGGGCCCTCAGGTACAATGAGCAGTTCTTC. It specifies CASSHRGALRYNEQFF. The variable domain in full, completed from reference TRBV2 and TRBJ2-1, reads EPEVTQTPSHQVTQMGQEVILRCVPISNHLYFYWYRQILGQKVEFLVSFYNNEISEKSEIFDDQFSVERPDGSNFTLKIRSTKLEDSAMYFCASSHRGALRYNEQFFGPGTRLTVL.

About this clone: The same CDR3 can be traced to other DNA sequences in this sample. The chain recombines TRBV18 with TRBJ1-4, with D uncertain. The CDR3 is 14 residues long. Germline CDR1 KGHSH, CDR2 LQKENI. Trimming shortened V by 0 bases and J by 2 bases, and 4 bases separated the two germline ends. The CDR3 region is CASSPPSTNEKLFF. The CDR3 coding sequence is TGTGCCAGCTCACCACCTTCTACTAATGAAAAACTGTTTTTT. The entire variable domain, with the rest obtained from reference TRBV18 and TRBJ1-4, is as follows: NAGVMQNPRHLVRRRGQEARLRCSPMKGHSHVYWYRQLPEEGLKFMVYLQKENIIDESGMPKERFSAEFPKEGPSILRIQQVVRGDSAAYFCASSPPSTNEKLFFGSGTQLSVL.

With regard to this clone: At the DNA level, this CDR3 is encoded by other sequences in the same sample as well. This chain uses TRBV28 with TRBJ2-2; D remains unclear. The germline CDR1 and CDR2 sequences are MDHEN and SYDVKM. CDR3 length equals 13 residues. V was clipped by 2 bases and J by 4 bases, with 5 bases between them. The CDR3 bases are TGTGCCAGCAGTTTAGAAAGCACCGGGGAGCTGTTTTTT. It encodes CASSLESTGELFF.

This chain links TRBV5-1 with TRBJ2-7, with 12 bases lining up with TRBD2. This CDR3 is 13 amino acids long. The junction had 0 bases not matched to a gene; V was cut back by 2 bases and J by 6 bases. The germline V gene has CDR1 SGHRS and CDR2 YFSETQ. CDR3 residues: CASSLLAGGEQYF. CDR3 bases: TGCGCCAGCAGCTTACTAGCGGGAGGCGAGCAGTACTTC.

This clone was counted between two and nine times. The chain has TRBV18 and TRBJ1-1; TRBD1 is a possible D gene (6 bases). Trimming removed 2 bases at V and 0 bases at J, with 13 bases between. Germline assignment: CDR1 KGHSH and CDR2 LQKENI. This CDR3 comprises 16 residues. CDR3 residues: CASSPTGRGLNTEAFF. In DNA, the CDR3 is TGTGCCAGCTCACCAACAGGGAGGGGGTTGAACACTGAAGCTTTCTTT.

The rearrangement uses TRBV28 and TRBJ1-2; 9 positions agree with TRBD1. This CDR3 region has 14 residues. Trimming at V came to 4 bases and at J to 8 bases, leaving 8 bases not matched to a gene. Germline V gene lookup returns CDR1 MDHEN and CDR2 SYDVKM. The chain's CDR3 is CASSSVGQGLGYTF. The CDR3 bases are TGTGCCAGCAGTTCGGTAGGACAGGGGTTAGGCTACACCTTC.

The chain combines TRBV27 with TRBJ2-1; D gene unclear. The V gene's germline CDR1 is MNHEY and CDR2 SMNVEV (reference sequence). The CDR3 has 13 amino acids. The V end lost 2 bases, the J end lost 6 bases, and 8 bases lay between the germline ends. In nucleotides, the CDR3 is TGTGCCAGCAGTTTAAGCAGTCGCAATGAGCAGTTCTTC. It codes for CASSLSSRNEQFF.

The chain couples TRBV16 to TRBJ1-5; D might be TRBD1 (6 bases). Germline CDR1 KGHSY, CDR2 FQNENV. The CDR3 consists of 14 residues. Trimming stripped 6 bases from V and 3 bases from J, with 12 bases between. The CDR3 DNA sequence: TGTGCCAGCAGACGGACAGATATCAATCAGCCCCAGCATTTT. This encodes CASRRTDINQPQHF.

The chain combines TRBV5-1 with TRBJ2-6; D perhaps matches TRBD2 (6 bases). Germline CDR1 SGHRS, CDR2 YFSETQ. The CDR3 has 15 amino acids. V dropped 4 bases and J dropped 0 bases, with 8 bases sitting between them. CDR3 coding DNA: TGCGCCAGCAGCCCGGGACTCTCTGGGGCCAACGTCCTGACTTTC. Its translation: CASSPGLSGANVLTF.

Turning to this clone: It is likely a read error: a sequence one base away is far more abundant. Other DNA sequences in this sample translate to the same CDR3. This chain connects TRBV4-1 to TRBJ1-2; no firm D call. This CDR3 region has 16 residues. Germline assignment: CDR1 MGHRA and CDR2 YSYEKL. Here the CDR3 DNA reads TGCGCTAGCAGCCGCTCCGAGTGGGCCCCGCAGGATGGCTACACCTTC. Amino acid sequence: CASSRSEWAPQDGYTF.

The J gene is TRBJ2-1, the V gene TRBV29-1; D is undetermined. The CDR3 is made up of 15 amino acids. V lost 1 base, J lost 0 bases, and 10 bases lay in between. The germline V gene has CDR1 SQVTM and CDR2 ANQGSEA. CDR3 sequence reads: CSVEGTPSSYNEQFF. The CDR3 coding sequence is TGCAGCGTTGAAGGCACGCCAAGCTCCTACAATGAGCAGTTCTTC.

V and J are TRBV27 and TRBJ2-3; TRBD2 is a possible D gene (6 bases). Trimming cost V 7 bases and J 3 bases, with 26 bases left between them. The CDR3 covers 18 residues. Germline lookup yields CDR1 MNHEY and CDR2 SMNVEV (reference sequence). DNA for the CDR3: TGTGCCAGCATGACACGGAGAGGCTTGGGGGGAGTAACAGATACGCAGTATTTT. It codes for CASMTRRGLGGVTDTQYF.

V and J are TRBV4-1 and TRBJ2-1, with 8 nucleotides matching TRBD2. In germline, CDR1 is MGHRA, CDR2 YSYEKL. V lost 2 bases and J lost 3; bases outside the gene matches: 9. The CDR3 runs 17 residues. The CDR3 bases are TGCGCCAGCAGCCAACCCGTAGCGGGACTCCTCTACAATGAGCAGTTCTTC. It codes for CASSQPVAGLLYNEQFF.

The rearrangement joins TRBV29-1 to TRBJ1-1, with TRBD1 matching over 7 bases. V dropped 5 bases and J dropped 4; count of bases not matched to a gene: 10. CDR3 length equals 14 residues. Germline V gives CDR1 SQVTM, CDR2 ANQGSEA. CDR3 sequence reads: CSVSFDRVGTEAFF. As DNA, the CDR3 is TGCAGCGTTTCCTTCGACAGGGTCGGCACTGAAGCTTTCTTT.

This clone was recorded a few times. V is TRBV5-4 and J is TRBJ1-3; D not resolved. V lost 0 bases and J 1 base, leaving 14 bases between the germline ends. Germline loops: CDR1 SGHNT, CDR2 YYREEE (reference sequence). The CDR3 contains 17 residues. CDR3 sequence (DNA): TGTGCCAGCAGCTTGGGGCTCTCGGAAGGTTCTGGAAACACCATATATTTT. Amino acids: CASSLGLSEGSGNTIYF.

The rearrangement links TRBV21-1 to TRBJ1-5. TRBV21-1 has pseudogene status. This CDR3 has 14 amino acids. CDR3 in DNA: TGTGCCAGCAGTTACGGGACGGAGAATCAGCCCCAGCATTTT. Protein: CASSYGTENQPQHF.

Here the CDR3 reads CASSQSRRDYEQYF. CDR3 coding DNA: TGCGCCAGCAGCCAAAGCCGAAGGGACTACGAGCAGTACTTC. The chain has TRBV4-3 and TRBJ2-7; unclear D gene. CDR3 length equals 14 residues. The germline gives CDR1 LGHNA, CDR2 YSLEER. The ends were cut back, 2 bases at V and 3 bases at J, with 11 bases in the middle.

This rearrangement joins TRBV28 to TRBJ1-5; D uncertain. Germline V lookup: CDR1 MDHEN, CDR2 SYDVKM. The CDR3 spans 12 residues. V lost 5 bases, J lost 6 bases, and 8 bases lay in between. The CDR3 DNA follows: TGTGCCAGCAGTCCCTTGTCTCAGCCCCAGCATTTT. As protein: CASSPLSQPQHF.

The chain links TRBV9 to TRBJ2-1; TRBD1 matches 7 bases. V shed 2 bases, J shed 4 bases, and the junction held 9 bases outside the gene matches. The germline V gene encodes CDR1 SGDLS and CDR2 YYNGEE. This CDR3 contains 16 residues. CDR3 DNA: TGTGCCAGCAGCGTCGAGGGACAGAGCCTATACAATGAGCAGTTCTTC. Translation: CASSVEGQSLYNEQFF.

CDR3 protein: CASSSQAGGYEQYF. The CDR3 DNA follows: TGTGCCAGTAGTTCCCAGGCGGGAGGGTACGAGCAGTACTTC. J is TRBJ2-7 and V is TRBV19, with TRBD2 identical over 9 bases. The CDR3 runs to 14 residues. From germline, CDR1 is LNHDA and CDR2 SQIVND (reference sequence). J lost 4 bases, V lost 5 bases, and 6 bases had no gene match.

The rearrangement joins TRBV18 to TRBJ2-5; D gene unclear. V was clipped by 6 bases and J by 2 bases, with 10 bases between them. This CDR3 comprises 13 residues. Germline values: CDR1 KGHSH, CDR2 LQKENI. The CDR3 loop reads CASSLSNQETQYF. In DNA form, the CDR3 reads TGTGCCAGCTCTCTCTCGAATCAAGAGACCCAGTACTTC.

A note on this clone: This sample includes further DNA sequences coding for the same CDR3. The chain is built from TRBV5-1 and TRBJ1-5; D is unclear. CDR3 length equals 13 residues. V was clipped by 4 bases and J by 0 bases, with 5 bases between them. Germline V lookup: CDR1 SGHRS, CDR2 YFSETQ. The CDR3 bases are TGCGCCAGCAGCCCAGATAGCAATCAGCCCCAGCATTTT. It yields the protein CASSPDSNQPQHF.